The 30 T cell receptor beta chains in this list originate from one sample, sequenced in a study of CD8+CD57+ T cells in acquired aplastic anemia. Researchers used genomic DNA as the template to profile TCR beta VDJ and CDR3. Each CDR3 protein gets one entry after TCRdb re-called the reads with MiXCR. The table records a few hundred thousand distinct CDR3 sequences, 70% to 85% of them present only once. Patients chosen for sequencing had CD8+CD57+ cells that had expanded, as shown by flow cytometry. The specimen sequenced was sorted CD4+, CD8+, or CD8+CD57+ T cells (not recorded which) from PBMCs. The receptors shown here come from a human donor with aplastic anemia.

This clonotype was seen once. This likely comes from a read error, as the CDR3 has no conserved phenylalanine or tryptophan at its end. It is unclear where the CDR3 begins or ends on the DNA, so no DNA is shown, and the CDR3 is as TCRdb lists it. The chain couples TRBV7-6 to TRBJ2-2. In germline, CDR1 is SGHVS, CDR2 FNYEAQ. The CDR3 spans 12 residues, counting both ends. This chain's CDR3 is CASSLVPGKLLL.

As concerns this clonotype: Because the CDR3 is missing its conserved closing phenylalanine or tryptophan, this is likely a read error. No DNA is shown, since the ends of the CDR3 on it are uncertain; the CDR3 is the one TCRdb lists. The gene calls are TRBV2 and TRBJ2-1; TRBD2 is the table's D call, not checked against the DNA. The CDR3 contains 16 residues when both ends are counted. Germline V gene data show CDR1 as SNHLY and CDR2 as FYNNEI. Here the CDR3 reads CASNTPGRGRSVENSS.

The V and J genes are TRBV11-2 and TRBJ2-7, with 11 bases identical to TRBD1. The germline V gene has CDR1 SGHAT and CDR2 FQNNGV. V was pared by 4 bases and J by 5 bases, with 7 bases of the junction left unmatched. This CDR3 is built from 15 residues. The CDR3 DNA sequence: TGTGCCAGCAGCTCTCTAAGGGGACAGGGGGACGAGCAGTACTTC. Protein sequence: CASSSLRGQGDEQYF.

This CDR3 reads CASSLASGDVEQYV. Here the CDR3 DNA reads TGTGCCAGCAGCTTAGCATCAGGGGATGTCGAGCAGTACGTC. The chain uses TRBV7-9 and TRBJ2-7, with D tentatively TRBD1 (6 bases). The germline CDR1 and CDR2 sequences are SEHNR and FQNEAQ (reference sequence). CDR3 length: 14 residues. Between the trimmed V and J ends, which lost 0 bases and 6 bases, there was a span of 12 bases.

This sequence joins TRBV5-4 and TRBJ2-7; D possibly corresponds to TRBD2 (6 bases). V lost 2 bases and J 4 bases, leaving 13 bases between the germline ends. The CDR3 consists of 14 residues. The germline V gene encodes CDR1 SGHNT and CDR2 YYREEE (reference sequence). The DNA for the CDR3 is TGTGCCAGCAGCTTAGCTAGCGCCGATTACGAGCAGTACTTC. It codes for CASSLASADYEQYF.

This clonotype was observed a single time. One end of the junction fails to match germline, which may point to a read error. The chain has TRBV7-3 and TRBJ2-3; 7 bases agree with TRBD2. This CDR3 has 14 amino acids. Looked up from germline, CDR1 is SGHTA and CDR2 is FQGTGA. CDR3: CASSLSGGPDTEYF. The CDR3 nucleotides read TGTGCCAGCAGCTTATCGGGAGGTCCGGATACGGAGTATTTT.

About this clonotype: The CDR3 carries no conserved terminal phenylalanine or tryptophan, so it likely arises from a read error. The DNA is omitted, as the CDR3 cannot be located on it reliably, and the CDR3 follows TCRdb's listing. This sequence joins TRBV7-9 and TRBJ2-5; TRBD2 is the table's D call, not checked against the DNA. Germline V gene lookup returns CDR1 SEHNR and CDR2 FQNEAQ (reference sequence). The CDR3 has 12 amino acids, counting both end residues. CDR3 sequence: CASSADSEGRFY.

CDR3 protein: CASSPTWVGSGANVLTF. The CDR3 bases are TGTGCCAGCAGCCCAACATGGGTCGGCTCTGGGGCCAACGTCCTGACTTTC. The chain carries TRBV5-6 and TRBJ2-6, with D hard to call. The CDR3 loop spans 17 amino acids. CDR1 is SGHDT and CDR2 is YYEEEE in the germline V gene. Trimming stripped 4 bases from V and 0 bases from J, with 14 bases between.

This clonotype came up once. Possible read error: a much larger clone is one base away. The chain couples TRBV7-9 to TRBJ1-1; D is perhaps TRBD1 (5 bases). Trimming pared 1 base from V and 14 bases from J, leaving 23 bases between. In germline, CDR1 is SEHNR, CDR2 FQNEAQ (reference sequence). The CDR3 totals 15 residues. For the CDR3, the DNA is TGTGCCAGCAGCTTAGAGGGTAGCTACGGGGCCAACGCCTTCTTT. Translated, it gives CASSLEGSYGANAFF.

The chain recombines TRBV11-2 with TRBJ1-1, with D unresolved. Germline V gene sequence: CDR1 SGHAT, CDR2 FQNNGV. The CDR3 length is 15 residues. Deletions cut 1 base from V and 1 base from J, with 10 bases between. DNA of the CDR3: TGTGCCAGCAGCTTAGGGCCGAGACGGAACACTGAAGCTTTCTTT. As protein: CASSLGPRRNTEAFF.

The chain couples TRBV7-9 to TRBJ2-5, with D perhaps TRBD1 (5 bases). The V and J ends lost 5 bases and 13 bases respectively, with 23 bases between them. This CDR3 comprises 14 residues. The V gene's germline CDR1 is SEHNR and CDR2 FQNEAQ (reference sequence). The CDR3 is CASSTSCRTSAGYF. The CDR3 DNA sequence: TGTGCCAGCAGCACGAGCTGCAGGACATCCGCCGGGTACTTC.

This sequence joins TRBV20-1 and TRBJ1-5; D uncertain. The CDR3 has 13 residues. Germline V gene sequence: CDR1 DFQATT, CDR2 SNEGSKA (reference sequence). The V gene lost 3 bases and the J gene lost 10 bases, with 16 bases spanning the gap. The chain's CDR3 is CSARVEDYRPQHF. Written as DNA, the CDR3 is TGCAGTGCTAGGGTCGAGGACTATCGCCCCCAGCATTTT.

The table lists this clonotype with a count of one. The junction differs from germline at one of its ends, possibly a read error. The chain uses TRBV7-8 and TRBJ1-1; D is ambiguous. The V gene's germline CDR1 is SGHVS and CDR2 FQNEAQ. CDR3 length: 15 amino acids. DNA for the CDR3: TGTGCCAGCAGCTTAGCTCGGGGTCGGGATACTGAGGCTTTCTTT. Its protein product is CASSLARGRDTEAFF.

Only one count was recorded for this clonotype. J is TRBJ2-3 and V is TRBV7-2, with D possibly matching TRBD2 (5 bases). The V gene's germline CDR1 is SGHTA and CDR2 FQGNSA. Deletions cut 0 bases from V and 5 bases from J, with 9 bases between. CDR3 length: 14 residues. The CDR3 protein is CASSLALAQDTQYF. CDR3 DNA sequence: TGTGCCAGCAGCTTAGCCCTAGCCCAAGATACGCAGTATTTT.

The V call is TRBV14, the J call TRBJ1-2; D not certain. Trimming removed 1 base from V and 11 bases from J, with 20 bases in between. This CDR3 has 15 residues. CDR1 is SGHDN and CDR2 is FVKESK in the germline V gene. This chain's CDR3 is CASSQAGRTYEQYTF. The CDR3 DNA is TGTGCCAGCAGCCAAGCCGGACGGACCTACGAGCAGTACACCTTC.

This chain joins TRBV11-1 and TRBJ2-3; 13 positions match TRBD2. Trimming at V came to 5 bases and at J to 2 bases, leaving 4 bases not matched to a gene. Germline values: CDR1 SGHAT, CDR2 FQDESV (reference sequence). The CDR3 length is 16 residues. CDR3 residues: CASSLGLAGHTDTQYF. The CDR3 coding sequence is TGTGCCAGCAGCCTGGGACTAGCGGGGCACACAGATACGCAGTATTTT.

Comment on this clonotype: Its ends do not fully match the called genes, so a read error is possible. The DNA of the CDR3 is TGTGCCAGCAGCTTGACGGGAGAGAGCAAAGATACGCAGTATTTT. Translated: CASSLTGESKDTQYF. V and J are TRBV7-2 and TRBJ2-3, with D perhaps TRBD2 (6 bases). This CDR3 is built from 15 residues. Germline values: CDR1 SGHTA, CDR2 FQGNSA.

This clonotype was counted once. The chain uses TRBV19 and TRBJ1-2; 7 nucleotides match TRBD1. J gave up 4 bases and V 7 bases, and 9 bases lay outside the gene matches. This CDR3 comprises 14 residues. Germline lookup yields CDR1 LNHDA and CDR2 SQIVND (reference sequence). CDR3 protein: CASKAQGRGYGYTF. The CDR3 DNA follows: TGTGCCAGTAAAGCACAGGGGCGGGGCTATGGCTACACCTTC.

This clonotype was observed at least ten times. The gene calls are TRBV9 and TRBJ2-1, with D possibly TRBD2 on 6 matching bases. Germline V CDR1 and CDR2: SGDLS, YYNGEE. This CDR3 is built from 16 residues. V dropped 2 bases and J dropped 5 bases, with 17 bases sitting between them. The DNA of the CDR3 is TGTGCCAGCAGCGTTTCCGGGAGCCCTTCCAACAATGAGCAGTTCTTC. Its translation is CASSVSGSPSNNEQFF.

This clonotype was found once. CDR3 sequence reads: CASSYVEGTDAQYF. The CDR3 DNA sequence: TGTGCCAGCAGTTACGTGGAGGGTACCGACGCGCAGTACTTC. This chain uses TRBV7-8 with TRBJ2-7; D perhaps matches TRBD2 (6 bases). The germline V gene has CDR1 SGHVS and CDR2 FQNEAQ. The germline V and J ends were trimmed by 6 bases and 9 bases, with 21 bases remaining between them. CDR3 length: 14 amino acids.

To note about this clonotype: A junction boundary mismatches the germline segment, possibly from a read error. The chain links TRBV2 to TRBJ2-5; D is tentatively TRBD1 or TRBD2 (6 bases each). There are 15 residues in the CDR3. Germline loops: CDR1 SNHLY, CDR2 FYNNEI. Here the CDR3 DNA reads TGTGCCAGCGGTGACGGGTGGGGGGCTGGGGAGACCCAGTACTTC. Translation: CASGDGWGAGETQYF.

This clonotype was seen just once. This rearrangement joins TRBV7-9 to TRBJ1-1, with 10 positions matching TRBD1. The CDR3 loop spans 16 amino acids. Trimming at V came to 1 base and at J to 11 bases, leaving 13 bases not matched to a gene. Germline V gene lookup returns CDR1 SEHNR and CDR2 FQNEAQ (reference sequence). The CDR3 nucleotides are TGTGCCAGCAGCTTAGACCGACAGGGGGCGAGGAGAACTGCTTTCTTT. This gives the protein CASSLDRQGARRTAFF.

In regard to this clonotype: The conserved closing phenylalanine or tryptophan is absent in this CDR3, likely reflecting a read error. It is unclear where the CDR3 begins or ends on the DNA, so no DNA is shown, and the CDR3 is as TCRdb lists it. The chain joins TRBV19 to TRBJ2-1; TRBD1 is the table's D call and was not checked against the DNA. CDR1 LNHDA and CDR2 SQIVND come from the germline V gene (reference sequence). The CDR3 sequence runs 16 residues, both termini included. The CDR3 region is CASSQAGGNGHDQLFV.

The V and J genes are TRBV10-3 and TRBJ1-4, with D tentatively TRBD1 (6 bases). Germline V CDR1 and CDR2: ENHRY, SYGVKD. V was clipped by 3 bases and J by 7 bases, with 12 bases between them. There are 14 residues in the CDR3. The CDR3 loop is CAISDPQGFEKLFF. The CDR3 DNA sequence: TGTGCCATCAGTGATCCACAGGGTTTTGAAAAACTGTTTTTT.

The chain uses TRBV11-2 and TRBJ1-2; D possibly corresponds to TRBD1 (6 bases). The germline V gene encodes CDR1 SGHAT and CDR2 FQNNGV. The CDR3 runs 18 residues. Deletions cut 1 base from V and 4 bases from J, with 22 bases between. CDR3 in amino acids: CASSLGLGGPFQRYGYTF. The CDR3 region has the DNA TGTGCCAGCAGCTTAGGTCTGGGGGGCCCCTTCCAACGCTATGGCTACACCTTC.

Turning to this clonotype: The conserved phenylalanine or tryptophan is not found at the CDR3 terminus, so this likely reflects a read error. The chain recombines TRBV7-2 with TRBJ1-2; no clear D gene. CDR3 length equals 12 residues. V was clipped by 5 bases and J by 8 bases, with 12 bases between them. Germline loops: CDR1 SGHTA, CDR2 FQGNSA. For the CDR3, the DNA is TGTGCCAGCAGCCCTCATCCACAGGGCTACACCCTC. This encodes CASSPHPQGYTL.

The CDR3 protein is CASSLPGRDNEQFYTF. The CDR3 DNA follows: TGTGCCAGCAGCTTGCCGGGGCGGGACAATGAGCAGTTCTACACCTTC. This sequence joins TRBV7-3 and TRBJ1-2; D possibly corresponds to TRBD1 (6 bases). Germline-derived CDR1 and CDR2 are SGHTA and FQGTGA. The CDR3 runs 16 residues. With 3 bases removed from V and 10 bases from J, the gap between germline ends came to 24 bases.

V usage is TRBV2 and J usage is TRBJ2-7; 10 nucleotides match TRBD2. V was clipped by 6 bases and J by 12 bases; unmatched bases: 26. Germline CDR1 is SNHLY and CDR2 is FYNNEI. This CDR3 region has 18 residues. The CDR3 sequence: CASSFQRSGGADEHLLYV. The CDR3 coding sequence is TGTGCCAGCAGCTTTCAAAGAAGCGGGGGGGCCGATGAGCACTTGTTGTACGTC.

The gene calls are TRBV7-8 and TRBJ1-1; D ambiguous. Trimming cost V 1 base and J 13 bases, with 22 bases left between them. This CDR3 region has 15 residues. Germline V gene sequence: CDR1 SGHVS, CDR2 FQNEAQ. The CDR3 sequence: CASSLDLRPDTQYFF. The CDR3 region has the DNA TGTGCCAGCAGCTTAGATCTGAGACCGGATACGCAGTATTTCTTT.

This clonotype is a singleton in its sample. The rearrangement uses TRBV9 and TRBJ2-7; D may be TRBD1 (8 bases). This CDR3 region has 13 residues. The germline V gene encodes CDR1 SGDLS and CDR2 YYNGEE. The CDR3 nucleotides read TGTGCCAGCAGCGCCGGGGGGACAGGCGAGAACACTGTC. It is translated as CASSAGGTGENTV.